The clone carrying this T cell receptor (beta chain) was observed a handful of times. A library of TCRbeta sequences, prepared with unique molecular identifiers, was generated. A single record per CDR3 protein comes from TCRdb applying MiXCR to the PCR reads. Among hundreds of thousands of distinct CDR3 sequences listed, 10% to 15% were seen once. Germline CDR1 reads SGHTA; CDR2 reads FQGNSA. V lost 0 bases to trimming and J lost 3 bases; unmatched junction nucleotides: 2. CDR3 length equals 16 residues. The data were taken from a study of T-cell reconstitution after alpha-beta-depleted transplantation in children.

The V and J genes are TRBV7-2 and TRBJ2-7, with TRBD2 identical over 13 bases. The sequence derives from a male patient aged 10 to 17 who had a stem cell transplant for acute myeloid leukemia, so the T cells may come from the graft donor. The input for sequencing was PBMCs, mostly from graft donor cells, taken 360 days after TCRalphabeta/CD19-depleted stem cell transplant. CDR3 coding DNA: TGTGCCAGCAGCTTAGCCCGGACTAGCGGGGGCTACGAGCAGTACTTC. It yields the protein CASSLARTSGGYEQYF.